These 26 T cell receptor beta chains originate from one sample sequenced in a study of type 1 regulatory T cells. Each CDR3 protein gets one entry after TCRdb re-called the reads with MiXCR. The sample consists of some 100,000 distinct CDR3 sequences, around 30% of them appearing once. Sequenced material: CD4+ T cells, either the whole sample or a sorted fraction (not recorded which). The receptors originated from a human donor in good health.

The chain combines TRBV5-1 with TRBJ2-1; 13 bases are shared with TRBD2. The CDR3 is 18 amino acids. In germline, CDR1 is SGHRS, CDR2 YFSETQ. Trimming cost V 4 bases and J 5 bases; bases outside gene matches: 12. CDR3 sequence reads: CASSPDGLAGAKNNEQFF. Here the CDR3 DNA reads TGCGCCAGCAGCCCAGACGGACTAGCGGGGGCGAAAAACAATGAGCAGTTCTTC.

V and J are TRBV5-1 and TRBJ2-3; D is unresolved. Germline CDR1 reads SGHRS; CDR2 reads YFSETQ. This CDR3 has 13 amino acids. V was cut by 4 bases and J by 0 bases, with 6 bases left in between. The CDR3 DNA reads TGCGCCAGCAGCCCCAAAAGCACAGATACGCAGTATTTT. Translation: CASSPKSTDTQYF.

The V call is TRBV6-5, the J call TRBJ2-4; 12 positions agree with TRBD2. This CDR3 has 19 amino acids. V dropped 2 bases and J dropped 0; count of bases not matched to a gene: 8. The germline gives CDR1 MNHEY, CDR2 SVGAGI. The CDR3 loop reads CASSYGLAGGPKAKNIQYF. CDR3 in DNA: TGTGCCAGCAGTTACGGGCTAGCGGGAGGGCCAAAAGCCAAAAACATTCAGTACTTC.

The chain is built from TRBV7-8 and TRBJ2-2; 8 positions match TRBD1. The germline CDR1 and CDR2 sequences are SGHVS and FQNEAQ. J was trimmed by 4 bases and V by 5 bases; bases with no gene match: 6. This CDR3 has 15 amino acids. The CDR3 protein is CASSQGTGSTGELFF. The DNA for the CDR3 is TGTGCCAGCAGCCAAGGGACAGGAAGCACCGGGGAGCTGTTTTTT.

This rearrangement joins TRBV5-1 to TRBJ1-3, with a tentative D call TRBD1 (6 bases). CDR3 length: 14 residues. Trimming took off 4 bases at V and 2 bases at J, with 10 bases between the two ends. The germline gives CDR1 SGHRS, CDR2 YFSETQ. In nucleotides, the CDR3 is TGCGCCAGCAGCCCACAGGGAACTGGAAACACCATATATTTT. Its translation: CASSPQGTGNTIYF.

This clonotype has only a few counts. The rearrangement joins TRBV24-1 to TRBJ2-2, with a weak D call TRBD1 (6 bases). This CDR3 has 14 residues. Trimming took off 6 bases at V and 2 bases at J, with 9 bases between the two ends. CDR1 is KGHDR, CDR2 SFDVKD, per germline. The CDR3 is CATSPGQNTGELFF. Written as DNA, the CDR3 is TGTGCCACCAGTCCGGGACAAAACACCGGGGAGCTGTTTTTT.

The CDR3 is CASSQPRTGLNYGYTF. Written as DNA, the CDR3 is TGTGCCAGCAGTCAACCTAGGACAGGCCTTAACTATGGCTACACCTTC. The V call is TRBV12-3 or TRBV12-4, the J call TRBJ1-2; 7 bases align to TRBD1. There are 16 residues in the CDR3. The trim removed 5 bases at V and 1 base at J, leaving 10 bases unmatched.

CDR3: CASSAGGHTQYF. CDR3 coding DNA: TGTGCCAGCAGTGCCGGGGGCCATACGCAGTATTTT. This chain uses TRBV12-3 or TRBV12-4 with TRBJ2-3; either TRBD1 or TRBD2 may supply D (6 bases each). Trimming removed 5 bases at V and 7 bases at J, with 10 bases between. The CDR3 consists of 12 residues.

V usage is TRBV9 and J usage is TRBJ2-1; 9 bases fit TRBD2. Germline trimming cut 3 bases from V and 9 bases from J; bases unmatched to any gene: 16. The CDR3 totals 17 residues. The germline CDR1 and CDR2 sequences are SGDLS and YYNGEE. Written as DNA, the CDR3 is TGTGCCAGCAGCGAGGTCGACGCGGGAGGGACCTCAACTGAGCAGTTCTTC. This translates into CASSEVDAGGTSTEQFF.

This chain connects TRBV20-1 to TRBJ1-4; weak D call: TRBD1 (5 bases). The CDR3 consists of 14 residues. CDR1 is DFQATT, CDR2 SNEGSKA, per germline (reference sequence). Trimming left V 4 bases short and J 3 bases short, with 12 bases between. The CDR3 sequence: CSATKTEPNEKLFF. DNA for the CDR3: TGCAGTGCTACGAAGACAGAGCCTAATGAAAAACTGTTTTTT.

This clonotype was seen more than once but under ten times. The rearrangement uses TRBV5-1 and TRBJ2-1; 9 bases are a match to TRBD1. Per the germline V gene, CDR1 is SGHRS and CDR2 is YFSETQ. V shed 5 bases and J 6 bases; nucleotides not matched to a gene: 6. The CDR3 has 14 residues. CDR3 region: CASRGTGTTNEQFF. CDR3 nucleotide sequence: TGCGCCAGCAGAGGGACAGGGACGACCAATGAGCAGTTCTTC.

The rearrangement links TRBV5-5 to TRBJ2-7, with 7 bases aligning to TRBD1. V shed 3 bases, J shed 6 bases, and the junction held 12 bases outside the gene matches. Germline CDR1 is SGHKS and CDR2 is YYEKEE (reference sequence). CDR3 length: 15 amino acids. CDR3 coding DNA: TGTGCCAGCAGCTGGTTGACAGGGACCTCAGGCGAGCAGTACTTC. Its translation: CASSWLTGTSGEQYF.

The chain has TRBV12-3 or TRBV12-4 and TRBJ2-7, with 7 bases aligning to TRBD1. This CDR3 spans 13 amino acids. With 0 bases clipped from V and 7 bases from J, the junction kept 3 bases outside the gene matches. This chain's CDR3 is CASSLATGIEQYF. The CDR3 region has the DNA TGTGCCAGCAGTTTAGCGACAGGGATAGAGCAGTACTTC.

This clonotype was seen more than once but under ten times. The CDR3 sequence is CASSAEGTDTQYF. CDR3 DNA sequence: TGTGCCAGCAGTGCGGAGGGTACAGATACGCAGTATTTT. The gene calls are TRBV2 and TRBJ2-3, with a tentative D call TRBD2 (6 bases). V was clipped by 4 bases and J by 3 bases, with 8 bases between them. This CDR3 has 13 residues. CDR1 is SNHLY, CDR2 FYNNEI, per germline.

This clonotype is classed as medium-sized. This chain uses TRBV7-2 with TRBJ1-1, with a possible D match to TRBD1 (5 bases). CDR1 is SGHTA and CDR2 is FQGNSA in the germline V gene. Trimming shortened V by 1 base and J by 4 bases, and 16 bases separated the two germline ends. There are 16 residues in the CDR3. CDR3 DNA sequence: TGTGCCAGCAGCTTAGGACTGAAGGGGCCCAGCACTGAAGCTTTCTTT. Translated, it gives CASSLGLKGPSTEAFF.

This clonotype was seen only a few times. This CDR3 reads CASSLSNWANQPQHF. CDR3 DNA sequence: TGTGCCAGCAGTTTGTCGAATTGGGCAAATCAGCCCCAGCATTTT. This sequence joins TRBV12-3 or TRBV12-4 and TRBJ1-5, with D uncertain. V was cut by 3 bases and J by 4 bases, with 13 bases left in between. The CDR3 totals 15 residues.

The chain carries TRBV6-5 and TRBJ1-1; D might be TRBD1 (5 bases). Looked up from germline, CDR1 is MNHEY and CDR2 is SVGAGI. The V gene lost 5 bases and the J gene lost 4 bases, with 17 bases spanning the gap. This CDR3 has 15 amino acids. This CDR3 is CASSHGGSSTTEAFF. The CDR3 nucleotides read TGTGCCAGCAGTCACGGGGGAAGCAGCACCACTGAAGCTTTCTTT.

This rearrangement joins TRBV29-1 to TRBJ2-1; 10 positions match TRBD2. Per the germline V gene, CDR1 is SQVTM and CDR2 is ANQGSEA. V lost 4 bases, J lost 9 bases, and 6 bases stayed unmatched. The CDR3 is 13 amino acids. The CDR3 sequence: CSVGPSGSGEQFF. DNA for the CDR3: TGCAGCGTTGGGCCTAGCGGGAGCGGTGAGCAGTTCTTC.

This clonotype showed up just a few times. The CDR3 DNA follows: TGCGCCAGCAGCTTGGTAGGGGGAATAAGCACCGGGGAGCTGTTTTTT. It specifies CASSLVGGISTGELFF. This chain joins TRBV5-1 and TRBJ2-2; tentative D call: TRBD1 (6 bases). CDR3 size: 16 residues. Germline V gives CDR1 SGHRS, CDR2 YFSETQ. V dropped 0 bases and J dropped 4 bases, with 13 bases sitting between them.

This clonotype has more than one count but fewer than ten. The V gene is TRBV6-2 or TRBV6-3, the J gene TRBJ2-1, with TRBD2 matching 10 bases. The CDR3 has 16 residues. In germline, CDR1 is MNHEY, CDR2 SVGEGT. V trimming: 6 bases; J trimming: 0 bases; junction bases outside the gene matches: 5. The CDR3 region has the DNA TGTGCCAGCAGAGAAGCGGGAGGGAGCTCCTACAATGAGCAGTTCTTC. Protein: CASREAGGSSYNEQFF.

In DNA, the CDR3 is TGCGCCAGCAGCGTAACAGGGACTGGGGCCAACGTCCTGACTTTC. This codes for CASSVTGTGANVLTF. The J gene is TRBJ2-6, the V gene TRBV5-1, with TRBD1 as a possible D gene (6 bases). Germline-derived CDR1 and CDR2 are SGHRS and YFSETQ. Trimming removed 4 bases from V and 2 bases from J, with 10 bases in between. The CDR3 is 15 amino acids. The variable domain in full, with the rest retrieved from reference TRBV5-1 and TRBJ2-6, is KAGVTQTPRYLIKTRGQQVTLSCSPISGHRSVSWYQQTPGQGLQFLFEYFSETQRNKGNFPGRFSGRQFSNSRSEMNVSTLELGDSALYLCASSVTGTGANVLTFGAGSRLTVL.

The chain combines TRBV20-1 with TRBJ2-7; D is ambiguous. In germline, CDR1 is DFQATT, CDR2 SNEGSKA (reference sequence). Trimming stripped 0 bases from V and 5 bases from J, with 5 bases between. This CDR3 contains 11 residues. CDR3 in amino acids: CSARDAHEQYF. The CDR3 nucleotides are TGCAGTGCTAGAGATGCGCACGAGCAGTACTTC.

This clonotype was observed a handful of times. The V gene is TRBV7-9, the J gene TRBJ2-4, with D perhaps TRBD1 or TRBD2 (5 bases each). Germline V gene lookup returns CDR1 SEHNR and CDR2 FQNEAQ (reference sequence). This CDR3 region has 16 residues. V lost 3 bases to trimming and J lost 1 base, with 13 bases between them. The CDR3 bases are TGTGCCAGCAGCTTCCCAGGGCGGAGGGCCAAAAACATTCAGTACTTC. Residues: CASSFPGRRAKNIQYF.

The chain couples TRBV30 to TRBJ2-1, with 10 bases matching TRBD2. Germline loops: CDR1 GTSNPN, CDR2 SVGIG (reference sequence). The CDR3 extends over 15 amino acids. Losses at the gene ends were 1 base for V and 7 bases for J; bases not matched to a gene: 7. CDR3 sequence: CAWSGRTSGGNEQFF. The CDR3 nucleotides are TGTGCCTGGAGTGGACGGACTAGCGGTGGGAATGAGCAGTTCTTC.

The genes are TRBV9 and TRBJ2-1, with TRBD2 matching over 11 bases. The CDR3 runs to 16 residues. Germline loops: CDR1 SGDLS, CDR2 YYNGEE. The V segment lost 0 bases and the J segment 5 bases; nucleotides outside the gene matches: 4. The DNA of the CDR3 is TGTGCCAGCAGCGTAGCAGGTAGCGGGAGGGACAATGAGCAGTTCTTC. Its translation is CASSVAGSGRDNEQFF.

Only a few counts were recorded for this clonotype. The V call is TRBV12-3 or TRBV12-4, the J call TRBJ1-6; no reliable D call. With 7 bases removed from V and 6 bases from J, the gap between germline ends came to 19 bases. This CDR3 has 16 residues. The CDR3 nucleotides are TGTGCCAGCACCCTACGGGGAGGGCACGCTAATTCACCCCTCCACTTT. Its protein is CASTLRGGHANSPLHF.